The entry below describes one T cell receptor (beta chain). Its antigen is currently unknown. These data come from a study of chemoradiotherapy in HPV16-positive cancers. Findings of the study overall: Candidate HPV-specific clones and E7-related TCR motifs grew in tumor during treatment. Only a couple of HPV16-positive patients supplied the functional HPV-specificity definition.

Clones were sequenced by immunoSEQ multiplex PCR, and TCRdb holds only the in-frame ones, with some missing. The sample carries more than 2,000 clones, about 85% recorded once. Sequencing was performed on tumor tissue, taken from a patient who underwent chemoradiotherapy. This receptor was identified in a human donor with HPV-associated anogenital cancer.

CDR3 sequence: CSVSEAGDGYTF. The CDR3 DNA follows: TGCAGCGTGTCCGAAGCTGGGGATGGCTACACCTTC. V is TRBV29-1 and J is TRBJ1-2; unclear D gene. Germline values: CDR1 SQVTM, CDR2 ANQGSEA. Trimming pared 6 bases from V and 6 bases from J, leaving 14 bases between. This CDR3 has 12 residues.